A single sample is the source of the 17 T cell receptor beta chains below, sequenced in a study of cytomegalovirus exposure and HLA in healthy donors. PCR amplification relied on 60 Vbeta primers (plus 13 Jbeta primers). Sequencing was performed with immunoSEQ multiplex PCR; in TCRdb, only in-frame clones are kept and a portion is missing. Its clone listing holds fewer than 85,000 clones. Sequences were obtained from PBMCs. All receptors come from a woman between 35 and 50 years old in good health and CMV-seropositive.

DNA for the CDR3: TGTGCCAGCAGTCCCACTTCCACAGGAGTCTATGGCTACACCTTC. This sequence encodes CASSPTSTGVYGYTF. The rearrangement links TRBV2 to TRBJ1-2, with D possibly TRBD1 on 5 matching bases. Germline V CDR1 and CDR2: SNHLY, FYNNEI. Trimming cost V 5 bases and J 4 bases, with 17 bases left between them. The CDR3 loop spans 15 amino acids.

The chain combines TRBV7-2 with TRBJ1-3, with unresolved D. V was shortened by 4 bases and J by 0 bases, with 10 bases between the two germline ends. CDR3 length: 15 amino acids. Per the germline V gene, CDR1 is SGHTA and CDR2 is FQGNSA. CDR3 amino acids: CASSSHPGSGNTIYF. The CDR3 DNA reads TGTGCCAGCAGCTCCCACCCGGGCTCTGGAAACACCATATATTTT.

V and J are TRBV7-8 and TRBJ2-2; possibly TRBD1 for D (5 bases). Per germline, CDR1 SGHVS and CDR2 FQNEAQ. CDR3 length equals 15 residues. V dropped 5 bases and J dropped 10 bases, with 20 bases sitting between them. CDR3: CASSEWRQSRPELFF. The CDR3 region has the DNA TGTGCCAGCAGCGAATGGCGACAGTCCCGGCCGGAGCTGTTTTTT.

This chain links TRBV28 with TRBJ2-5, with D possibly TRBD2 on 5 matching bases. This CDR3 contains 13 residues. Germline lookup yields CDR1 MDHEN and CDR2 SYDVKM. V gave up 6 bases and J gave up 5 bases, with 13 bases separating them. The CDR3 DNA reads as TGTGCCAGCAGATCGGGGAATGGGGAGACCCAGTACTTC. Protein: CASRSGNGETQYF.

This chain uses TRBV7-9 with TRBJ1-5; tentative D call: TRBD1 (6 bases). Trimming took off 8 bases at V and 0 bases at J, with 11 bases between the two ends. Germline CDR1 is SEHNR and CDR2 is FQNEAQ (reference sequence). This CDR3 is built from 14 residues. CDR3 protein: CASGRGASNQPQHF. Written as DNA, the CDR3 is TGTGCCAGCGGGCGGGGGGCTAGCAATCAGCCCCAGCATTTT.

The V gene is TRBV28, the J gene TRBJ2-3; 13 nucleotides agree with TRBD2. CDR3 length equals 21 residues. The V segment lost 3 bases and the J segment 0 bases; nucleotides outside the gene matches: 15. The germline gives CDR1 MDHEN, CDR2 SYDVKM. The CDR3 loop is CASSFPGTSGTGSTSTDTQYF. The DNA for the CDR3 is TGTGCCAGCAGTTTTCCCGGGACTAGCGGGACCGGATCTACTAGCACAGATACGCAGTATTTT.

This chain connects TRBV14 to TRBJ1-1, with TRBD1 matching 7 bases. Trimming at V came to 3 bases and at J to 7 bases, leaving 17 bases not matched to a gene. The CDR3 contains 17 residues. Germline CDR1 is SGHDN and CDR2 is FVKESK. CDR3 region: CASSQVVRGRPFYEAFF. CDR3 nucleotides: TGTGCCAGCAGCCAGGTCGTGAGGGGGCGCCCCTTTTATGAAGCTTTCTTT. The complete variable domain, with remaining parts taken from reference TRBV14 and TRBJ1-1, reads EAGVTQFPSHSVIEKGQTVTLRCDPISGHDNLYWYRRVMGKEIKFLLHFVKESKQDESGMPNNRFLAERTGGTYSTLKVQPAELEDSGVYFCASSQVVRGRPFYEAFFGQGTRLTVV.

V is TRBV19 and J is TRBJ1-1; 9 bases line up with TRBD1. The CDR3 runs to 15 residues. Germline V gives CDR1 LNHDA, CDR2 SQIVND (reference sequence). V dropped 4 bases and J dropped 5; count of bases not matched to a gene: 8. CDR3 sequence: CASSKRQGVRTEAFF. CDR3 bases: TGTGCCAGTAGTAAACGACAGGGGGTGAGGACTGAAGCTTTCTTT.

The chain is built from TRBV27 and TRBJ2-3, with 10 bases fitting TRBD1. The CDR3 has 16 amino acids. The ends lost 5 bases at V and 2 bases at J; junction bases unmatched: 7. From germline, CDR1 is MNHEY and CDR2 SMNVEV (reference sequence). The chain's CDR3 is CASSLRTGGLTDTQYF. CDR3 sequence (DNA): TGTGCCAGCAGTCTCCGGACAGGGGGACTCACAGATACGCAGTATTTT.

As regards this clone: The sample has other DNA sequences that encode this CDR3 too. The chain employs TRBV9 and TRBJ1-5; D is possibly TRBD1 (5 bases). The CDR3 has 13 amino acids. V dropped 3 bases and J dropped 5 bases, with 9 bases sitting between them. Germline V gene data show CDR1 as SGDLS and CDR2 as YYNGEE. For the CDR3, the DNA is TGTGCCAGCAGCGCCCAGGGCGATCAGCCCCAGCATTTT. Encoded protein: CASSAQGDQPQHF.

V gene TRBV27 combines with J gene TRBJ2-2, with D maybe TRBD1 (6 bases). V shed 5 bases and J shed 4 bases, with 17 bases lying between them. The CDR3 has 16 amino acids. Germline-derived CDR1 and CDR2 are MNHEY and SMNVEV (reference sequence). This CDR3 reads CASSPRGLGATGELFF. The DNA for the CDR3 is TGTGCCAGCAGTCCACGCGGCCTGGGGGCCACCGGGGAGCTGTTTTTT.

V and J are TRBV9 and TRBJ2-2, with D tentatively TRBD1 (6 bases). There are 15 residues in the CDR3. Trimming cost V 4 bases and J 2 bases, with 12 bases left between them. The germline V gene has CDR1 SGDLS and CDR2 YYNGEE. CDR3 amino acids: CASSNDRRNTGELFF. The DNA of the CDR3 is TGTGCCAGCAGCAACGACAGGAGAAACACCGGGGAGCTGTTTTTT.

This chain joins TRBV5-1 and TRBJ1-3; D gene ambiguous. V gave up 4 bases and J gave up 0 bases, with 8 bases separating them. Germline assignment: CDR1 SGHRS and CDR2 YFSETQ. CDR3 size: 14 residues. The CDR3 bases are TGCGCCAGCAGCGTGGGGAGCTCTGGAAACACCATATATTTT. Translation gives CASSVGSSGNTIYF.

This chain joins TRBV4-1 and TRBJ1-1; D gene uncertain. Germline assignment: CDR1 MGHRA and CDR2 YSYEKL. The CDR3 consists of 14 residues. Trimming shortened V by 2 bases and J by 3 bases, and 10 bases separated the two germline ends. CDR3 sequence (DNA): TGCGCCAGCAGCCAATTGGAGGGAGACACTGAAGCTTTCTTT. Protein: CASSQLEGDTEAFF.

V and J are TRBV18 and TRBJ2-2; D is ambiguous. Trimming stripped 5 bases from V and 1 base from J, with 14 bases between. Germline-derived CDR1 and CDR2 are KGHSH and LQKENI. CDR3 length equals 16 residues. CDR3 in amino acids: CASSMSTWQNTGELFF. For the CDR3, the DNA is TGTGCCAGCTCAATGTCCACCTGGCAGAACACCGGGGAGCTGTTTTTT.

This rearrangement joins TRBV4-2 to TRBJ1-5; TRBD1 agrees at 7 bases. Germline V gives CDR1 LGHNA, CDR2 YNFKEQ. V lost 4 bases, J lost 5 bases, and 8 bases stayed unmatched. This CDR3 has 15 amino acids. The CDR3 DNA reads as TGTGCCAGCAGCCTTAGCCAAGGGGGCTATCAGCCCCAGCATTTT. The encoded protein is CASSLSQGGYQPQHF.

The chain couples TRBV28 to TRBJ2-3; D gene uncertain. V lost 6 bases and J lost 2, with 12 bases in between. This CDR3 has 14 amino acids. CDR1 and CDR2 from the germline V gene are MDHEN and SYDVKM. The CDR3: CASSIGGNTDTQYF. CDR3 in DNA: TGTGCCAGCAGCATCGGCGGAAACACAGATACGCAGTATTTT.